This T cell receptor (beta chain) was identified during a study of T cells in Graves' hyperthyroidism and ophthalmopathy. Study conclusions and caveats: Peripheral blood also featured most of the thyroid clonotypes expanded above 0.001.

Concerning this clonotype itself: The antigen remains unidentified.

RNA transcripts served as the template for amplifying TCR beta CDR3 regions. During a first-round RT-PCR of the TCR CDR3, the HTBI primer set was used. TCRdb processed the multiplex PCR reads anew with MiXCR; each CDR3 protein has one entry. Of approximately 620,000 distinct CDR3 sequences in the sample, about 15% are singletons; the top ten hold 5% to 7%. The CDR3 is made up of 12 amino acids. The germline V gene encodes CDR1 LNHDA and CDR2 SQIVND (reference sequence). Trimming stripped 4 bases from V and 8 bases from J, with 9 bases between. Patients aged 18 to 65 had newly diagnosed hyperthyroidism of under 2 months' duration. Initially, at the first diagnosis of hyperthyroidism and before any ophthalmopathy symptoms, blood was sampled.

The chain couples TRBV19 to TRBJ2-1; D gene ambiguous. This clonotype was sampled from a woman aged 25 to 45 with Graves' hyperthyroidism that later progressed to Graves' ophthalmopathy. The sample taken for sequencing was blood. The CDR3 DNA sequence: TGTGCCAGTAGTAGTTCTTTCGATGAGCAGTTCTTC. Residues: CASSSSFDEQFF.